The 17 T cell receptor beta chains below come from one sample, sequenced in a study of cytotoxic CD8 clonotypes in ibrutinib-treated CLL. Method: immunoSEQ multiplex PCR; TCRdb's copy keeps in-frame clones and lacks some. This sample has around 70,000 clones, with 70% to 90% found just once. The sequences come from PBMCs, collected at disease progression, from a patient treated with ibrutinib. The receptors originated from a human donor with chronic lymphocytic leukemia.

The chain uses TRBV27 and TRBJ1-1; D is undetermined. V was cut by 6 bases and J by 0 bases, with 8 bases left in between. Germline loops: CDR1 MNHEY, CDR2 SMNVEV (reference sequence). The CDR3 has 13 residues. The CDR3 coding sequence is TGTGCCAGCAGCCTTATTATGAACACTGAAGCTTTCTTT. This codes for CASSLIMNTEAFF.

The chain recombines TRBV6-1 with TRBJ2-7; D might be TRBD1 (5 bases). Trimming cost V 0 bases and J 5 bases, with 14 bases left between them. Germline V gene lookup returns CDR1 MNHNS and CDR2 SASEGT. The CDR3 has 15 amino acids. CDR3 amino acids: CASSEAESGSHEQYF. CDR3 nucleotides: TGTGCCAGCAGTGAAGCGGAGTCAGGGTCCCACGAGCAGTACTTC.

The chain has TRBV29-1 and TRBJ2-1, with D uncertain. Trimming left V 8 bases short and J 0 bases short, with 11 bases between. Germline V gene data show CDR1 as SQVTM and CDR2 as ANQGSEA. This CDR3 has 13 residues. DNA of the CDR3: TGCAGCTCGGGCCAGAGCTCCTACAATGAGCAGTTCTTC. Protein: CSSGQSSYNEQFF.

This chain connects TRBV7-2 to TRBJ2-2; maybe TRBD2 (5 bases). The V end was cut by 2 bases, the J end by 4 bases, with 11 bases between. CDR1 is SGHTA, CDR2 FQGNSA, per germline. The CDR3 consists of 15 residues. The CDR3 nucleotides are TGTGCCAGCAGCTTAAATCAACGGGGCACCGGGGAGCTGTTTTTT. This gives the protein CASSLNQRGTGELFF. Combining the CDR3 with reference TRBV7-2 and TRBJ2-2 gives the whole variable domain GAGVSQSPSNKVTEKGKDVELRCDPISGHTALYWYRQSLGQGLEFLIYFQGNSAPDKSGLPSDRFSAERTGGSVSTLTIQRTQQEDSAVYLCASSLNQRGTGELFFGEGSRLTVL.

The chain joins TRBV5-1 to TRBJ1-5; possible D gene TRBD1, 6 bases. Germline V gives CDR1 SGHRS, CDR2 YFSETQ. Trimming took off 4 bases at V and 6 bases at J, with 17 bases between the two ends. The length of the CDR3 is 15 residues. The CDR3 DNA follows: TGCGCCAGCAGCCCGGATGGGGGGCGCAGTCAGCCCCAGCATTTT. Its protein is CASSPDGGRSQPQHF.

The chain joins TRBV6-5 to TRBJ2-7; no clear D. Deletions cut 2 bases from V and 7 bases from J, with 6 bases between. This CDR3 comprises 11 residues. CDR1 MNHEY and CDR2 SVGAGI come from the germline V gene. CDR3 amino acids: CASSYRAEQYF. CDR3 nucleotides: TGTGCCAGCAGTTACCGGGCAGAGCAGTACTTC.

The CDR3 protein is CASSFGTDLSPLHF. CDR3 in DNA: TGTGCCAGCAGTTTTGGGACAGACCTTTCACCCCTCCACTTT. The V call is TRBV27, the J call TRBJ1-6; 7 positions agree with TRBD1. After removal of 3 bases from V and 9 bases from J, the junction contained 5 bases not matched to a gene. The V gene's germline CDR1 is MNHEY and CDR2 SMNVEV (reference sequence). This CDR3 spans 14 amino acids.

Remarks on this clone: The same CDR3 can be traced to other DNA sequences in this sample. V usage is TRBV27 and J usage is TRBJ2-5; D is undetermined. The CDR3 contains 11 residues. Germline CDR1 is MNHEY and CDR2 is SMNVEV (reference sequence). Trimming removed 0 bases from V and 5 bases from J, with 1 base in between. In DNA, the CDR3 is TGTGCCAGCAGTTTATCTGAGACCCAGTACTTC. The encoded protein is CASSLSETQYF.

The rearrangement uses TRBV4-2 and TRBJ1-2, with a possible D match to TRBD1 (5 bases). Deletions cut 2 bases from V and 4 bases from J, with 11 bases between. CDR3 length: 14 amino acids. Looked up from germline, CDR1 is LGHNA and CDR2 is YNFKEQ. The CDR3 nucleotides read TGTGCCAGCAGCCAAACGACAGACCGCTATGGCTACACCTTC. Protein product: CASSQTTDRYGYTF.

The rearrangement links TRBV21-1 to TRBJ1-2; the D segment call TRBD1 is taken from the table without a DNA check. TRBV21-1 is classified as a pseudogene. The CDR3 runs 14 residues. The CDR3 here is CASSPVDRDYGYTF. Written as DNA, the CDR3 is TGTGCCAGCAGCCCGGTGGACAGGGACTATGGCTACACCTTC.

The V call is TRBV28, the J call TRBJ1-1; unclear D gene. CDR1 is MDHEN and CDR2 is SYDVKM in the germline V gene. V was trimmed by 4 bases and J by 2 bases, leaving 8 bases between them. The CDR3 runs to 13 residues. CDR3 residues: CASSWGFNTEAFF. CDR3 bases: TGTGCCAGCAGTTGGGGATTTAACACTGAAGCTTTCTTT.

The chain combines TRBV11-2 with TRBJ1-2; D call uncertain. Germline V CDR1 and CDR2: SGHAT, FQNNGV. CDR3 length: 12 residues. With 5 bases removed from V and 7 bases from J, the gap between germline ends came to 11 bases. The CDR3 is CASSPARGGYTF. DNA for the CDR3: TGTGCCAGCAGCCCCGCAAGAGGTGGCTACACCTTC.

V usage is TRBV28 and J usage is TRBJ1-4; no clear D gene. This CDR3 contains 13 residues. Trimming removed 4 bases from V and 11 bases from J, with 14 bases in between. Germline CDR1 reads MDHEN; CDR2 reads SYDVKM. CDR3 region: CASSSLYGGKLFF. CDR3 coding DNA: TGTGCCAGCAGTTCCCTTTATGGTGGGAAACTGTTTTTT.

The chain has TRBV30 and TRBJ1-1; D is undetermined. The CDR3 extends over 10 amino acids. CDR1 GTSNPN and CDR2 SVGIG come from the germline V gene (reference sequence). V lost 6 bases, J lost 4 bases, and 6 bases lay in between. CDR3 in DNA: TGTGCCTGCTGGACCACTGAAGCTTTCTTT. This codes for CACWTTEAFF.

This chain links TRBV5-1 with TRBJ2-7; no firm D call. V was pared by 0 bases and J by 1 base, with 8 bases between. Germline CDR1 SGHRS, CDR2 YFSETQ. CDR3 length equals 14 residues. In nucleotides, the CDR3 is TGCGCCAGCAGCTTGGTGTCTGGTTCCTACGAGCAGTACTTC. Protein product: CASSLVSGSYEQYF.

The gene calls are TRBV5-4 and TRBJ1-1; D remains ambiguous. Germline loops: CDR1 SGHNT, CDR2 YYREEE (reference sequence). The V and J ends lost 3 bases and 2 bases respectively, with 17 bases between them. This CDR3 contains 16 residues. CDR3 bases: TGTGCCAGCAGCTCCCTTTCGACGGCTTCTAACACTGAAGCTTTCTTT. This gives the protein CASSSLSTASNTEAFF.

The gene calls are TRBV25-1 and TRBJ1-3; TRBD1 agrees at 7 bases. The CDR3 is 14 amino acids. J lost 4 bases, V lost 3 bases, and 3 bases had no gene match. From germline, CDR1 is MGHDK and CDR2 SYGVNS. The CDR3 DNA follows: TGTGCCAGCAGTGAGACAGGGCCGGGAAACACCATATATTTT. Amino acid sequence: CASSETGPGNTIYF.